Each of the 22 T cell receptor beta chains below was sequenced from the same sample in a study of blood T cells in healthy people across ages. Then a second PCR, running about 7 to 11 cycles, was carried out with a sample-barcoded 5' primer and a J-beta primer mix. Each CDR3 protein gets one entry after TCRdb re-called the 5' RACE reads with MiXCR. The data contain about 680,000 distinct CDR3 sequences, about 52% of them singletons. The source material was blood. Receptors were obtained from a woman aged 60-70 years in good health.

This chain links TRBV20-1 with TRBJ2-7, with TRBD1 as a possible D gene (5 bases). There are 13 residues in the CDR3. V was trimmed by 3 bases and J by 1 base, leaving 10 bases between them. Germline V gene sequence: CDR1 DFQATT, CDR2 SNEGSKA (reference sequence). CDR3 DNA: TGCAGTGCTAGTATGGGGCCTTCCTACGAGCAGTACTTC. This gives the protein CSASMGPSYEQYF.

V is TRBV9 and J is TRBJ2-5, with D maybe TRBD1 (6 bases). This CDR3 contains 14 residues. Germline V gene data show CDR1 as SGDLS and CDR2 as YYNGEE. Trimming pared 0 bases from V and 5 bases from J, leaving 11 bases between. The DNA for the CDR3 is TGTGCCAGCAGCGTAGCCAGGGGAAGGGAGACCCAGTACTTC. It translates to CASSVARGRETQYF.

V usage is TRBV20-1 and J usage is TRBJ2-3; TRBD2 matches 8 bases. V trimming: 5 bases; J trimming: 4 bases; junction bases outside the gene matches: 8. CDR1 and CDR2 from the germline V gene are DFQATT and SNEGSKA (reference sequence). The CDR3 has 14 residues. The CDR3 region is CSASGRADSDTQYF. The CDR3 DNA follows: TGCAGTGCTTCCGGGAGGGCCGACTCAGATACGCAGTATTTT.

This clonotype was seen a handful of times. The chain recombines TRBV20-1 with TRBJ2-5; the D gene is possibly TRBD2 (5 bases). The CDR3 covers 12 residues. With 5 bases removed from V and 11 bases from J, the gap between germline ends came to 18 bases. CDR1 and CDR2 from the germline V gene are DFQATT and SNEGSKA (reference sequence). The chain's CDR3 is CSAALLDLEQYF. CDR3 in DNA: TGCAGTGCTGCCTTACTAGATTTGGAGCAGTACTTC.

This clonotype was seen a few times. The chain couples TRBV5-5 to TRBJ2-3, with 7 bases matching TRBD1. Germline loops: CDR1 SGHKS, CDR2 YYEKEE (reference sequence). J gave up 2 bases and V 0 bases, and 3 bases lay outside the gene matches. The CDR3 extends over 15 amino acids. CDR3: CASSLAGQTTDTQYF. The CDR3 DNA reads TGTGCCAGCAGCTTGGCGGGACAGACCACAGATACGCAGTATTTT.

This clonotype has only a few counts. The gene calls are TRBV10-3 and TRBJ2-5; TRBD2 might be the D (7 bases). Trimming took off 10 bases at V and 5 bases at J, with 23 bases between the two ends. This CDR3 region has 15 residues. In germline, CDR1 is ENHRY, CDR2 SYGVKD. The DNA of the CDR3 is TGTGCCACATTTTCAGGGGAGGGTTCTTGGGAGACCCAGTACTTC. As protein: CATFSGEGSWETQYF.

The V call is TRBV20-1, the J call TRBJ2-1, with 8 bases lining up with TRBD2. The CDR3 covers 14 residues. The J segment lost 9 bases and the V segment lost 0 bases, leaving 7 bases of the junction unmatched. Germline V gene data show CDR1 as DFQATT and CDR2 as SNEGSKA (reference sequence). CDR3 protein: CSARDQGTRGEQFF. The CDR3, as DNA: TGCAGTGCTAGAGATCAGGGGACTAGAGGTGAGCAGTTCTTC.

This rearrangement joins TRBV20-1 to TRBJ2-3; TRBD2 matches at 7 bases. The J segment lost 0 bases and the V segment lost 1 base, leaving 13 bases of the junction unmatched. CDR1 DFQATT and CDR2 SNEGSKA come from the germline V gene (reference sequence). This CDR3 spans 18 amino acids. CDR3 in DNA: TGCAGTGCTAGAGTTGGACTAGGGGCCCAGGGAAGCACAGATACGCAGTATTTT. This codes for CSARVGLGAQGSTDTQYF.

The table lists this clonotype with a few counts. The V gene is TRBV20-1, the J gene TRBJ1-5, with 10 bases identical to TRBD1. Germline CDR1 is DFQATT and CDR2 is SNEGSKA (reference sequence). This CDR3 is 16 amino acids long. With 5 bases clipped from V and 2 bases from J, the junction kept 9 bases outside the gene matches. CDR3 sequence reads: CSAESRDRGRNQPQHF. The CDR3 nucleotides are TGCAGTGCTGAGTCCCGGGACAGGGGTCGCAATCAGCCCCAGCATTTT.

V gene TRBV7-2 combines with J gene TRBJ1-4; D not certain. V lost 3 bases, J lost 0 bases, and 2 bases lay in between. The CDR3 sequence is 13 residues long. CDR1 and CDR2 (germline): SGHTA, FQGNSA. The CDR3 DNA follows: TGTGCCAGCAGCTTCTCAACTAATGAAAAACTGTTTTTT. Its translation is CASSFSTNEKLFF.

This clonotype has more than one count but fewer than ten. The chain uses TRBV20-1 and TRBJ2-5; 9 bases line up with TRBD2. J was trimmed by 1 base and V by 3 bases; bases with no gene match: 6. The CDR3 length is 15 residues. Germline CDR1 reads DFQATT; CDR2 reads SNEGSKA (reference sequence). The CDR3 region is CSASDASGAQETQYF. DNA of the CDR3: TGCAGTGCTAGCGACGCTAGCGGGGCCCAAGAGACCCAGTACTTC.

This clonotype has more than one count but fewer than ten. The J gene is TRBJ2-5, the V gene TRBV7-9; 9 nucleotides match TRBD1. The DNA matches TRBJ2-7 better at its end, which makes the J call doubtful. Germline CDR1 and CDR2: SEHNR and FQNEAQ (reference sequence). The CDR3 consists of 14 residues. The CDR3 nucleotides read TGTGCCAGCAGCCCCCGGGACAGGGTCCCCGAGCAGTACTTC. Translated: CASSPRDRVPEQYF.

Ten or more counts support this clonotype. The chain has TRBV19 and TRBJ1-2, with 8 bases that match TRBD1. This CDR3 is built from 15 residues. V dropped 5 bases and J dropped 2; count of bases not matched to a gene: 7. The V gene's germline CDR1 is LNHDA and CDR2 SQIVND (reference sequence). CDR3 coding DNA: TGTGCCAGTAGTTCCAGGACAGGGAGCAACTATGGCTACACCTTC. Translated, it gives CASSSRTGSNYGYTF.

The chain is built from TRBV9 and TRBJ2-5; TRBD2 aligns across 8 bases. CDR1 SGDLS and CDR2 YYNGEE come from the germline V gene. Unmatched junction bases numbered 14, after V lost 0 bases and J lost 1 base. This CDR3 has 19 residues. The CDR3 here is CASSVAAGVAGQIQETQYF. CDR3 coding DNA: TGTGCCAGCAGCGTAGCCGCTGGGGTAGCGGGACAAATCCAAGAGACCCAGTACTTC.

The chain is built from TRBV24-1 and TRBJ1-2; weak D call: TRBD1 (6 bases). Trimming removed 3 bases at V and 2 bases at J, with 9 bases between. The CDR3 loop spans 14 amino acids. Per germline, CDR1 KGHDR and CDR2 SFDVKD. The CDR3 bases are TGTGCCACCAGTGATCCACAGGGCAACTATGGCTACACCTTC. This sequence encodes CATSDPQGNYGYTF.

The chain carries TRBV18 and TRBJ2-4; no clear D. The J call may be incorrect, as the DNA end agrees better with TRBJ2-5. CDR1 is KGHSH and CDR2 is LQKENI in the germline V gene. The CDR3 runs to 14 residues. Here the CDR3 reads CASSPTADQETQYF. Here the CDR3 DNA reads TGTGCCAGCTCACCAACGGCGGACCAAGAGACCCAGTACTTC.

The J gene is TRBJ2-5, the V gene TRBV10-1; perhaps D is TRBD1 or TRBD2 (6 bases each). The CDR3 contains 15 residues. Trimming took off 7 bases at V and 4 bases at J, with 19 bases between the two ends. Germline lookup yields CDR1 WNHNN and CDR2 SYGVQD (reference sequence). CDR3 bases: TGCGCCAGCAAGACACAGGGACTGGATCGAGAGACCCAGTACTTC. Encoded protein: CASKTQGLDRETQYF.

The V and J genes are TRBV20-1 and TRBJ2-7, with D hard to call. Germline-derived CDR1 and CDR2 are DFQATT and SNEGSKA (reference sequence). CDR3 length equals 14 residues. The ends were cut back, 0 bases at V and 3 bases at J, with 12 bases in the middle. The CDR3 nucleotides are TGCAGTGCTAGAGATTCCCAGGTCCTCTACGAGCAGTACTTC. This sequence encodes CSARDSQVLYEQYF.

This chain uses TRBV20-1 with TRBJ2-3; D is perhaps TRBD2 (6 bases). Trimming took off 1 base at V and 4 bases at J, with 12 bases between the two ends. In germline, CDR1 is DFQATT, CDR2 SNEGSKA (reference sequence). This CDR3 is 14 amino acids long. CDR3: CSARGAGSPDTQYF. Written as DNA, the CDR3 is TGCAGTGCTAGAGGTGCGGGGTCCCCAGATACGCAGTATTTT.

The sample holds many counts of this clonotype. This CDR3 reads CASSGWMDPSYEQYF. Written as DNA, the CDR3 is TGTGCCAGCAGCGGGTGGATGGACCCTTCCTACGAGCAGTACTTC. This chain joins TRBV3-1 and TRBJ2-7; D gene unclear. Trimming left V 5 bases short and J 1 base short, with 15 bases between. Germline V CDR1 and CDR2: LGHDT, YNNKEL (reference sequence). The CDR3 totals 15 residues.

This clonotype appeared many times. This sequence joins TRBV6-6 and TRBJ2-4; no clear D gene. The V end lost 5 bases, the J end lost 11 bases, and 10 bases lay between the germline ends. CDR1 is MNHNY and CDR2 is SVGAGI in the germline V gene (reference sequence). The CDR3 is made up of 11 amino acids. The CDR3 reads CASSTPPVQYF. The DNA of the CDR3 is TGTGCCAGCAGTACCCCTCCGGTTCAGTACTTC.

This chain joins TRBV5-6 and TRBJ2-3; 7 positions agree with TRBD2. V was pared by 4 bases and J by 5 bases, with 4 bases of the junction left unmatched. The germline V gene has CDR1 SGHDT and CDR2 YYEEEE. The CDR3 is 13 residues long. The CDR3: CASSLQREDTQYF. DNA for the CDR3: TGTGCCAGCAGCCTCCAGCGGGAAGATACGCAGTATTTT.